The sequence of this T cell receptor beta chain was determined in a study of PD-1 blockade in classical Hodgkin lymphoma. The germline V and J ends were trimmed by 3 bases and 0 bases, with 9 bases remaining between them. Germline lookup yields CDR1 SGDLS and CDR2 YYNGEE. The CDR3 has 14 residues. TCRdb's copy holds only in-frame clones and misses some; the assay was immunoSEQ multiplex PCR. Among roughly 90,000 clones listed, 83% were seen once. Sample time point: cycle 4 day 1 (C4D1), after 6 weeks of nivolumab. All patients relapsed after autologous stem cell transplantation, and brentuximab vedotin exposure varied.

The V gene is TRBV9, the J gene TRBJ1-2; possible D gene TRBD1, 5 bases. This specimen was peripheral blood mononuclear cells (PBMCs), taken before the fourth cycle of nivolumab. The sequence was collected from a human donor with classical Hodgkin lymphoma. The CDR3 loop reads CASSAGAANYGYTF. CDR3 sequence (DNA): TGTGCCAGCAGCGCCGGGGCAGCTAACTATGGCTACACCTTC.